These T cell receptor beta chains were read from a single sample in a study of T cell changes during pregnancy in multiple sclerosis. TCRdb keeps only in-frame clones here, not all; method: immunoSEQ multiplex PCR. The sample carries about 44,000 clones, 80% to 90% recorded once. The sequences come from CD4+ T cells from peripheral blood mononuclear cells, collected after pregnancy. Receptor source: a female donor with multiple sclerosis, enrolled in a pregnancy study. The CDR3 runs from the conserved cysteine through the conserved F or W. D genes are given only for firm matches. Clone size appears in some rows only: once, few, many, or a class for an expanded clone.

J gene: TRBJ1-4; clone size: -; V gene: TRBV5-4; D gene: -; CDR3 protein: CASSPGGTNEKLFF; CDR3 DNA: TGTGCCAGCAGCCCGGGGGGAACTAATGAAAAACTGTTTTTT
J gene: TRBJ1-5; clone size: -; V gene: TRBV6-6; D gene: -; CDR3 protein: CASSYSSAGTGQPQHF; CDR3 DNA: TGTGCCAGCAGTTACTCGAGCGCAGGTACGGGACAGCCCCAGCATTTT
J gene: TRBJ1-2; clone size: -; V gene: TRBV5-1; D gene: TRBD1; CDR3 protein: CASSLGQGLGYTF; CDR3 DNA: TGCGCCAGCAGCTTGGGACAGGGCTTAGGCTACACCTTC
J gene: TRBJ1-1; clone size: -; V gene: TRBV10-1; D gene: TRBD1; CDR3 protein: CASSDQGEEAFF; CDR3 DNA: TGCGCCAGCAGTGACCAGGGGGAGGAAGCTTTCTTT
J gene: TRBJ2-2; clone size: -; V gene: TRBV7-9; D gene: -; CDR3 protein: CASSLGRGGEAGELFF; CDR3 DNA: TGTGCCAGCAGTCTAGGCCGCGGGGGCGAGGCCGGGGAGCTGTTTTTT
J gene: TRBJ2-1; clone size: -; V gene: TRBV4-3; D gene: TRBD1; CDR3 protein: CASSQDVGQSNEQFF; CDR3 DNA: TGCGCCAGCAGCCAAGACGTGGGACAGTCCAATGAGCAGTTCTTC
J gene: TRBJ2-7; clone size: -; V gene: TRBV19; D gene: -; CDR3 protein: CASSIGLGDEQYF; CDR3 DNA: TGTGCCAGTAGTATAGGCCTCGGGGACGAGCAGTACTTC
J gene: TRBJ2-7; clone size: -; V gene: TRBV5-6; D gene: TRBD1; CDR3 protein: CASSLPGGYEQYF; CDR3 DNA: TGTGCCAGCAGCTTACCAGGGGGCTACGAGCAGTACTTC
J gene: TRBJ2-1; clone size: -; V gene: TRBV15; D gene: TRBD1; CDR3 protein: CATSFYRGNEQFF; CDR3 DNA: TGTGCCACCAGCTTCTACAGGGGTAATGAGCAGTTCTTC
J gene: TRBJ2-6; clone size: -; V gene: TRBV19; D gene: -; CDR3 protein: CASSIQGGANVLTF; CDR3 DNA: TGTGCCAGTAGTATCCAGGGGGGGGCCAACGTCCTGACTTTC
J gene: TRBJ1-3; clone size: -; V gene: TRBV5-5; D gene: -; CDR3 protein: CASSFEARNTIYF; CDR3 DNA: TGTGCCAGCAGCTTTGAGGCAAGAAACACCATATATTTT
J gene: TRBJ2-4; clone size: -; V gene: TRBV6-1; D gene: TRBD1; CDR3 protein: CASSEVSSGGYPLKNIQYF; CDR3 DNA: TGTGCCAGCAGTGAAGTGTCGTCAGGGGGCTACCCGCTTAAAAACATTCAGTACTTC
J gene: TRBJ2-2; clone size: -; V gene: TRBV7-7; D gene: -; CDR3 protein: CASSPTVSGELFF; CDR3 DNA: TGTGCCAGCAGCCCGACAGTTTCCGGGGAGCTGTTTTTT
J gene: TRBJ2-5; clone size: -; V gene: TRBV5-4; D gene: -; CDR3 protein: CASSLQQGEETQYF; CDR3 DNA: TGTGCCAGCAGCTTGCAACAGGGTGAAGAGACCCAGTACTTC
J gene: TRBJ2-1; clone size: -; V gene: TRBV2; D gene: -; CDR3 protein: CASRPDSSIEQFF; CDR3 DNA: TGTGCCAGCAGGCCGGACAGTTCCATTGAGCAGTTCTTC
J gene: TRBJ2-1; clone size: -; V gene: TRBV7-6; D gene: TRBD2; CDR3 protein: CASSPAPSGNNEQFF; CDR3 DNA: TGTGCCAGCAGCCCAGCTCCTAGCGGTAACAATGAGCAGTTCTTC
J gene: TRBJ1-2; clone size: -; V gene: TRBV4-2; D gene: -; CDR3 protein: CASSPSGKDRRIINYGYTF; CDR3 DNA: TGTGCCAGCAGCCCGTCGGGTAAGGACAGACGAATAATTAACTATGGCTACACCTTC
J gene: TRBJ2-5; clone size: -; V gene: TRBV7-3; D gene: TRBD1; CDR3 protein: CASSPDGRGLETQYF; CDR3 DNA: TGTGCCAGCAGCCCAGACGGCAGGGGGCTTGAGACCCAGTACTTC
J gene: TRBJ2-7; clone size: once; V gene: TRBV15; D gene: -; CDR3 protein: CATSIGLGRGQYF; CDR3 DNA: TGTGCCACCAGCATTGGTCTGGGGAGAGGGCAGTACTTC
J gene: TRBJ2-1; clone size: -; V gene: TRBV5-1; D gene: TRBD1; CDR3 protein: CASSLVAGQGANEQFF; CDR3 DNA: TGCGCCAGCAGCTTGGTGGCGGGACAGGGGGCTAATGAGCAGTTCTTC
J gene: TRBJ2-7; clone size: -; V gene: TRBV7-9; D gene: -; CDR3 protein: CASSRTPGYYEQYF; CDR3 DNA: TGTGCCAGCAGCAGGACGCCAGGGTATTACGAGCAGTACTTC
J gene: TRBJ2-7; clone size: -; V gene: TRBV6-6; D gene: TRBD1; CDR3 protein: CASSWDRVYEQYF; CDR3 DNA: TGTGCCAGCAGCTGGGACAGGGTCTACGAGCAGTACTTC
J gene: TRBJ1-3; clone size: -; V gene: TRBV30; D gene: -; CDR3 protein: CAWSSSGARGNTIYF; CDR3 DNA: TGTGCCTGGAGTTCATCAGGGGCGAGGGGAAACACCATATATTTT
J gene: TRBJ2-1; clone size: -; V gene: TRBV19; D gene: -; CDR3 protein: CASSMAGIHGEQFF; CDR3 DNA: TGTGCCAGTAGTATGGCAGGGATCCACGGTGAGCAGTTCTTC
J gene: TRBJ1-1; clone size: -; V gene: TRBV7-3; D gene: -; CDR3 protein: CASSLGGTDTEAFF; CDR3 DNA: TGTGCCAGCAGCTTGGGGGGTACGGACACTGAAGCTTTCTTT
J gene: TRBJ1-2; clone size: once; V gene: TRBV7-2; D gene: -; CDR3 protein: CASSLDQQLYGYTF; CDR3 DNA: TGTGCCAGCAGCTTAGATCAACAGCTTTATGGCTACACCTTC
J gene: TRBJ2-7; clone size: once; V gene: TRBV5-1; D gene: -; CDR3 protein: CASSPQGGEQYF; CDR3 DNA: TGCGCCAGCAGCCCCCAGGGCGGCGAGCAGTACTTC
J gene: TRBJ2-5; clone size: -; V gene: TRBV9; D gene: TRBD2; CDR3 protein: CASTPAGGLGETQYF; CDR3 DNA: TGTGCCAGCACCCCAGCGGGGGGGCTTGGTGAGACCCAGTACTTC
J gene: TRBJ2-1; clone size: once; V gene: TRBV18; D gene: TRBD1; CDR3 protein: CASSPGTGDYNEQFF; CDR3 DNA: TGTGCCAGCTCACCCGGGACAGGGGATTACAATGAGCAGTTCTTC
J gene: TRBJ2-7; clone size: -; V gene: TRBV5-1; D gene: TRBD1; CDR3 protein: CASSNKDRVPSYEQYF; CDR3 DNA: TGCGCCAGCAGCAACAAAGACAGGGTCCCTTCCTACGAGCAGTACTTC
J gene: TRBJ1-1; clone size: -; V gene: TRBV7-2; D gene: -; CDR3 protein: CASSLDGGLPAEAFF; CDR3 DNA: TGTGCCAGCAGCTTAGACGGGGGGTTACCAGCTGAAGCTTTCTTT
J gene: TRBJ2-7; clone size: -; V gene: TRBV7-2; D gene: -; CDR3 protein: CASSLAIGRGQYF; CDR3 DNA: TGTGCCAGCAGCTTAGCGATCGGGCGGGGGCAGTACTTC
J gene: TRBJ2-3; clone size: -; V gene: TRBV4-3; D gene: TRBD1; CDR3 protein: CASSQDYRSRGTDTQYF; CDR3 DNA: TGCGCCAGCAGCCAAGATTATCGGTCCAGGGGGACAGATACGCAGTATTTT
J gene: TRBJ1-2; clone size: -; V gene: TRBV18; D gene: -; CDR3 protein: CASSPTQGEPNYGYTF; CDR3 DNA: TGTGCCAGCTCACCAACACAGGGAGAACCTAACTATGGCTACACCTTC
J gene: TRBJ2-5; clone size: -; V gene: TRBV5-5; D gene: -; CDR3 protein: CASSPGLRETQYF; CDR3 DNA: TGTGCCAGCAGCCCGGGACTTCGGGAGACCCAGTACTTC
J gene: TRBJ1-1; clone size: -; V gene: TRBV5-1; D gene: TRBD1; CDR3 protein: CASSLTGALGTEAFF; CDR3 DNA: TGCGCCAGCAGTCTGACAGGGGCTCTTGGCACTGAAGCTTTCTTT
J gene: TRBJ1-2; clone size: -; V gene: TRBV28; D gene: -; CDR3 protein: CASSLEVQLLGGYTF; CDR3 DNA: TGTGCCAGCAGTTTAGAGGTTCAACTCCTCGGGGGCTACACCTTC
J gene: TRBJ2-7; clone size: -; V gene: TRBV6-5; D gene: TRBD2; CDR3 protein: CASSYSAGDGSYEQYF; CDR3 DNA: TGTGCCAGCAGTTACTCTGCGGGGGACGGCTCCTACGAGCAGTACTTC
J gene: TRBJ1-2; clone size: -; V gene: TRBV19; D gene: -; CDR3 protein: CASTRTVTVYGYTF; CDR3 DNA: TGTGCCAGTACCCGTACAGTTACGGTCTATGGCTACACCTTC
J gene: TRBJ2-3; clone size: many; V gene: TRBV13; D gene: TRBD2; CDR3 protein: CASSLGGRAPHTDTQYF; CDR3 DNA: TGTGCCAGCAGCTTAGGAGGGAGGGCCCCCCACACAGATACGCAGTATTTT
J gene: TRBJ2-3; clone size: -; V gene: TRBV9; D gene: TRBD2; CDR3 protein: CASSVAGGQADTQYF; CDR3 DNA: TGTGCCAGCAGCGTAGCGGGAGGGCAAGCAGATACGCAGTATTTT
J gene: TRBJ1-2; clone size: -; V gene: TRBV5-1; D gene: TRBD1; CDR3 protein: CASSLDRGYGYTF; CDR3 DNA: TGCGCCAGCAGCTTGGACAGGGGCTATGGCTACACCTTC